This TCR beta chain came from a study of T cell repertoires in cytomegalovirus infection. General observations from the study: Dominating the ex vivo response were HLA-C-restricted CMV-specific TCR beta clonotypes.

In germline, CDR1 is LNHDA, CDR2 SQIVND (reference sequence). The CDR3 is 17 amino acids. V lost 5 bases and J lost 1; bases outside the gene matches: 9. One entry per CDR3 protein, called by TCRdb with MiXCR from the reads. Of under 200,000 distinct CDR3 sequences in the sample, more than 9% were seen once. This clonotype came up many times. The antigen remains unidentified. The sample comprised PBMCs. The chain employs TRBV19 and TRBJ1-5; 9 bases match TRBD1. The clonotype comes from a human donor in good health (CMV status not recorded). Some clones in this sample may be carry-over from other donors' samples. The CDR3 loop reads CASSPPDRGGSNQPQHF. The CDR3 DNA reads as TGTGCCAGTAGTCCCCCGGACAGGGGCGGGAGCAATCAGCCCCAGCATTTT. Full variable domain (outside the CDR3, taken from reference TRBV19 and TRBJ1-5): DGGITQSPKYLFRKEGQNVTLSCEQNLNHDAMYWYRQDPGQGLRLIYYSQIVNDFQKGDIAEGYSVSREKKESFPLTVTSAQKNPTAFYLCASSPPDRGGSNQPQHFGDGTRLSIL.